A selection of T cell receptor beta chains follows, all from one sample in a study of T-cell memory formation after mild COVID-19. TCRdb re-called the 5' RACE reads with MiXCR, one entry per CDR3 protein. Of approximately 450,000 distinct CDR3 sequences in the sample, roughly 18% were seen once. Sequencing was performed on PBMCs or a T cell subset sorted from them (not recorded which). The origin of the receptors is an adult woman who had mild COVID-19 (a few samples of this study predate the infection). Cell type and time point are not known. CDR3s leave out the opening cysteine and the closing phenylalanine or tryptophan. The order of the fields is J gene, V gene, D gene, CDR3 protein. A D gene is named only where the DNA matches it firmly.

j_call: TRBJ2-4; v_call: TRBV7-9; d_call: TRBD2; cdr3_aa: ASSHGLGSGGFYIQY
j_call: TRBJ2-7; v_call: TRBV3-1; d_call: TRBD2; cdr3_aa: ASSQVSGAEQY
j_call: TRBJ2-1; v_call: TRBV10-2; d_call: TRBD2; cdr3_aa: ASSSLGGSWQF
j_call: TRBJ2-7; v_call: TRBV28; d_call: NA; cdr3_aa: ASSFLSPNGNEQY
j_call: TRBJ2-1; v_call: TRBV2; d_call: NA; cdr3_aa: ASSEWAGYNEQF
j_call: TRBJ1-2; v_call: TRBV12-3/TRBV12-4; d_call: NA; cdr3_aa: ASSSMARIYGYT
j_call: TRBJ1-3; v_call: TRBV5-1; d_call: TRBD1; cdr3_aa: ASSPTGGGNTIY
j_call: TRBJ2-1; v_call: TRBV7-2; d_call: NA; cdr3_aa: ASSSSLGYNEQF
j_call: TRBJ1-1; v_call: TRBV27; d_call: TRBD1; cdr3_aa: ASSVTRDRARRAF
j_call: TRBJ2-2; v_call: TRBV7-9; d_call: TRBD1; cdr3_aa: ASSPGQGPSHTGELF
j_call: TRBJ2-1; v_call: TRBV18; d_call: NA; cdr3_aa: ASSPWGNYNEQF
j_call: TRBJ2-7; v_call: TRBV5-1; d_call: NA; cdr3_aa: ASSLYPGDTYEQY
j_call: TRBJ1-2; v_call: TRBV12-3/TRBV12-4; d_call: NA; cdr3_aa: ASSTSGDYGYT
j_call: TRBJ2-5; v_call: TRBV23-1; d_call: TRBD1; cdr3_aa: ASSDRDRGPQETQY
j_call: TRBJ1-5; v_call: TRBV6-1; d_call: NA; cdr3_aa: ASSAQNTANQPQH
j_call: TRBJ2-3; v_call: TRBV5-5; d_call: TRBD2; cdr3_aa: ASSPPSGSTDTQY
j_call: TRBJ1-5; v_call: TRBV6-1; d_call: NA; cdr3_aa: ASSELGNQPQH
j_call: TRBJ2-3; v_call: TRBV9; d_call: TRBD2; cdr3_aa: ASSVAPASGAGDTQY
j_call: TRBJ2-7; v_call: TRBV2; d_call: NA; cdr3_aa: ASSDGGRKARSSYEQY
j_call: TRBJ2-3; v_call: TRBV2; d_call: NA; cdr3_aa: ASSERGHADTQY
j_call: TRBJ2-5; v_call: TRBV12-3/TRBV12-4; d_call: NA; cdr3_aa: ASSQMAGQGLRPRETQY
j_call: TRBJ2-1; v_call: TRBV7-6; d_call: NA; cdr3_aa: ASSTGGPIREQF
j_call: TRBJ2-5; v_call: TRBV5-6; d_call: NA; cdr3_aa: ASSLVSGAQETQY
j_call: TRBJ2-3; v_call: TRBV20-1; d_call: NA; cdr3_aa: SARDSRWGNTDTQY
j_call: TRBJ1-5; v_call: TRBV7-2; d_call: NA; cdr3_aa: ASSLDREGRQH
j_call: TRBJ1-2; v_call: TRBV6-1; d_call: TRBD1; cdr3_aa: ASSRTGQGNYGYT
j_call: TRBJ1-4; v_call: TRBV5-5; d_call: NA; cdr3_aa: ASSLEGLTNEKLF
j_call: TRBJ2-7; v_call: TRBV12-3/TRBV12-4; d_call: TRBD1; cdr3_aa: ASSLETGGKNEQY
j_call: TRBJ2-1; v_call: TRBV27; d_call: TRBD1; cdr3_aa: ASSLSRGRTGGYNEQF
j_call: TRBJ2-5; v_call: TRBV2; d_call: TRBD1; cdr3_aa: ASSEDLGQGDQY
j_call: TRBJ2-3; v_call: TRBV5-1; d_call: TRBD2; cdr3_aa: ASSPLAGVTDTQY
j_call: TRBJ2-3; v_call: TRBV24-1; d_call: NA; cdr3_aa: ATSDLQEPDTQY
j_call: TRBJ2-7; v_call: TRBV12-3/TRBV12-4; d_call: NA; cdr3_aa: ASSLGRDPHEQY